The 20 T cell receptor beta chains below come from one sample, sequenced in a study of blood T cells in healthy people across ages. For the second PCR, which ran for about 7 to 11 cycles, a sample-barcoded 5' primer and a J-beta primer mix were used. Using its own MiXCR run on the 5' RACE reads, TCRdb lists one record per CDR3 protein. The sample consists of 1.5 million to 2 million distinct CDR3 sequences, over 25% of them appearing once. Specimen: blood. All receptors come from a young woman in good health.

This clonotype was recorded a few times. This chain links TRBV20-1 with TRBJ2-7, with 7 positions matching TRBD2. Germline assignment: CDR1 DFQATT and CDR2 SNEGSKA (reference sequence). Germline trimming cut 0 bases from V and 6 bases from J; bases unmatched to any gene: 11. The CDR3 extends over 15 amino acids. This chain's CDR3 is CSARDGAGSLVEQYF. DNA for the CDR3: TGCAGTGCTAGAGATGGAGCGGGATCACTCGTCGAGCAGTACTTC.

This clonotype was picked up a small number of times. The chain joins TRBV28 to TRBJ2-5, with 11 bases that match TRBD2. The germline gives CDR1 MDHEN, CDR2 SYDVKM. The CDR3 runs 16 residues. The V segment lost 6 bases and the J segment 4 bases; nucleotides outside the gene matches: 10. DNA for the CDR3: TGTGCCAGCAGCCCTAGCGGGGGGCCTAATCGAGAGACCCAGTACTTC. Translation: CASSPSGGPNRETQYF.

Note on this clonotype: A read error may explain this, as a much larger clone is one base away. The gene calls are TRBV7-2 and TRBJ2-7, with D possibly being TRBD1 (6 bases). Trimming removed 5 bases at V and 9 bases at J, with 14 bases between. This CDR3 has 12 amino acids. Germline CDR1 is SGHTA and CDR2 is FQGNSA. The CDR3 here is CASSSLQTGQYF. CDR3 DNA sequence: TGTGCCAGCAGCAGCTTACAGACAGGGCAGTACTTC.

This chain links TRBV24-1 with TRBJ1-1; TRBD1 is a possible D gene (5 bases). This CDR3 comprises 13 residues. V dropped 6 bases and J dropped 11 bases, with 18 bases sitting between them. Germline CDR1 is KGHDR and CDR2 is SFDVKD. CDR3 bases: TGTGCCACCAGTCGACAGTCTTTGGATGGCGCTTTCTTT. Protein product: CATSRQSLDGAFF.

This clonotype was counted only a few times. The rearrangement uses TRBV2 and TRBJ2-1; 16 bases match TRBD2. The CDR3 is made up of 17 amino acids. Trimming at V came to 6 bases and at J to 7 bases, leaving 9 bases not matched to a gene. Germline V gene data show CDR1 as SNHLY and CDR2 as FYNNEI. CDR3: CASRKGLAGGQRNEQFF. Here the CDR3 DNA reads TGTGCCAGCAGAAAGGGACTAGCGGGGGGGCAAAGGAATGAGCAGTTCTTC.

This chain connects TRBV11-2 to TRBJ2-5; 7 bases agree with TRBD1. V shed 10 bases, J shed 5 bases, and the junction held 10 bases outside the gene matches. The V gene's germline CDR1 is SGHAT and CDR2 FQNNGV. This CDR3 region has 13 residues. CDR3 sequence reads: CAMSRGLGETQYF. The CDR3 DNA reads as TGTGCCATGTCGAGGGGGCTTGGGGAGACCCAGTACTTC.

This clonotype was observed a handful of times. This chain joins TRBV9 and TRBJ2-3, with TRBD2 identical over 8 bases. CDR1 SGDLS and CDR2 YYNGEE come from the germline V gene. V shed 2 bases, J shed 6 bases, and the junction held 8 bases outside the gene matches. The CDR3 sequence is 15 residues long. Here the CDR3 reads CASSVEPGREDTQYF. CDR3 sequence (DNA): TGTGCCAGCAGCGTTGAACCCGGGAGGGAGGATACGCAGTATTTT. The full variable domain, in which reference TRBV9 and TRBJ2-3 provide the parts outside the CDR3, is DSGVTQTPKHLITATGQRVTLRCSPRSGDLSVYWYQQSLDQGLQFLIQYYNGEERAKGNILERFSAQQFPDLHSELNLSSLELGDSALYFCASSVEPGREDTQYFGPGTRLTVL.

This clonotype came up many times. The V call is TRBV5-4, the J call TRBJ1-2; TRBD1 agrees at 11 bases. The germline V gene has CDR1 SGHNT and CDR2 YYREEE (reference sequence). The CDR3 has 14 residues. The V gene end was trimmed by 4 bases and the J gene end by 6 bases; junction bases not matched to a gene: 5. CDR3 in DNA: TGTGCCAGCAGCATGGACAGGGGGCAAAATGGCTACACCTTC. This translates into CASSMDRGQNGYTF.

There are many counts of this clonotype. The chain couples TRBV7-6 to TRBJ2-6; D remains unclear. The germline CDR1 and CDR2 sequences are SGHVS and FNYEAQ. This CDR3 contains 15 residues. The V gene lost 6 bases and the J gene lost 1 base, with 10 bases spanning the gap. The CDR3 region is CASSSVDSGANVLTF. The CDR3 DNA reads TGTGCCAGCAGTTCCGTGGATTCTGGGGCCAACGTCCTGACTTTC.

This clonotype showed up just once. The chain joins TRBV9 to TRBJ2-3; TRBD2 might be the D (7 bases). The germline V gene has CDR1 SGDLS and CDR2 YYNGEE. V was cut by 0 bases and J by 2 bases, with 10 bases left in between. The CDR3 length is 15 residues. The CDR3 nucleotides are TGTGCCAGCAGCGTAGCGGGGGGCCTCACAGATACGCAGTATTTT. Translated, it gives CASSVAGGLTDTQYF.

This clonotype has a count of ten or more. The chain links TRBV12-3 or TRBV12-4 to TRBJ1-4; D gene ambiguous. The CDR3 runs to 13 residues. Trimming took 1 base from V and 8 from J, leaving 8 bases between them. CDR3 protein: CASSLEEGEKLFF. CDR3 DNA: TGTGCCAGCAGTTTAGAGGAGGGAGAAAAACTGTTTTTT.

This clonotype has a single count. J is TRBJ2-1 and V is TRBV7-2; perhaps TRBD2 as D (6 bases). CDR1 is SGHTA, CDR2 FQGNSA, per germline. CDR3 length: 15 residues. The V end was cut by 4 bases, the J end by 7 bases, with 17 bases between. DNA of the CDR3: TGTGCCAGCAGCTGGCTAGCGCGTGGGAGGAATGAGCAGTTCTTC. Translated, it gives CASSWLARGRNEQFF.

J is TRBJ2-3 and V is TRBV27, with 9 bases fitting TRBD2. Per the germline V gene, CDR1 is MNHEY and CDR2 is SMNVEV (reference sequence). The CDR3 spans 18 residues. J lost 2 bases, V lost 6 bases, and 15 bases had no gene match. CDR3 sequence reads: CASSPSGTPARDTDTQYF. CDR3 bases: TGTGCCAGCAGCCCTAGCGGGACCCCGGCGAGGGACACAGATACGCAGTATTTT.

The gene calls are TRBV20-1 and TRBJ2-4; D not resolved. The DNA end is a closer match to TRBJ2-7, so the J assignment may be wrong. This CDR3 has 11 residues. In germline, CDR1 is DFQATT, CDR2 SNEGSKA (reference sequence). The CDR3 is CSAPQLYEQYF. As DNA, the CDR3 is TGCAGTGCCCCACAGCTCTACGAGCAGTACTTC.

As for this clonotype: The junction differs from germline at one of its ends, possibly a read error. This chain uses TRBV5-1 with TRBJ1-4; a possible D gene is TRBD1 (6 bases). This CDR3 region has 16 residues. Per germline, CDR1 SGHRS and CDR2 YFSETQ. Here the CDR3 DNA reads TGCGCCAGCAGCTTGGCTGGGTTTGGGACACTAGAAAGACTGTTTTTT. Translated: CASSLAGFGTLERLFF.

This clonotype appeared a few times. The genes are TRBV5-1 and TRBJ1-2, with D uncertain. The CDR3 runs 13 residues. CDR1 is SGHRS and CDR2 is YFSETQ in the germline V gene. Trimming took off 2 bases at V and 6 bases at J, with 11 bases between the two ends. CDR3 sequence: CASSFESGHGYTF. CDR3 nucleotide sequence: TGCGCCAGCAGCTTCGAGAGTGGCCATGGCTACACCTTC. The whole variable domain, filled in from reference TRBV5-1 and TRBJ1-2, reads KAGVTQTPRYLIKTRGQQVTLSCSPISGHRSVSWYQQTPGQGLQFLFEYFSETQRNKGNFPGRFSGRQFSNSRSEMNVSTLELGDSALYLCASSFESGHGYTFGSGTRLTVV.

The chain combines TRBV24-1 with TRBJ2-7, with TRBD2 matching 9 bases. The germline gives CDR1 KGHDR, CDR2 SFDVKD. Trimming took 8 bases from V and 7 from J; bases not matched to a gene: 20. The CDR3 contains 17 residues. The CDR3 DNA sequence: TGTGCCACCAATGACTCGACTAGCGGCTTCTCCTACAATGAGCAGTACTTC. This gives the protein CATNDSTSGFSYNEQYF.

The chain uses TRBV28 and TRBJ2-7; D might be TRBD1 (6 bases). Trimming left V 6 bases short and J 5 bases short, with 14 bases between. There are 13 residues in the CDR3. The germline gives CDR1 MDHEN, CDR2 SYDVKM. Written as DNA, the CDR3 is TGTGCCAGCAGGGAGACAGGACCCGACGAGCAGTACTTC. This sequence encodes CASRETGPDEQYF.

The V call is TRBV7-9, the J call TRBJ2-5; TRBD2 matches at 11 bases. The CDR3 spans 12 residues. Germline loops: CDR1 SEHNR, CDR2 FQNEAQ (reference sequence). The junction had 4 bases not matched to a gene; V was cut back by 11 bases and J by 5 bases. The CDR3 sequence is CAGGTSGETQYF. The DNA for the CDR3 is TGTGCCGGGGGGACTAGCGGCGAGACCCAGTACTTC.

This clonotype has just a few counts. The J gene is TRBJ2-3, the V gene TRBV29-1; D might be TRBD1 (5 bases). Trimming removed 6 bases at V and 8 bases at J, with 30 bases between. Germline V gene lookup returns CDR1 SQVTM and CDR2 ANQGSEA. This CDR3 has 17 amino acids. The CDR3 bases are TGCAGCGTAACTATTCAGGGTAATCTGGGTATTCAGGCTACGCAGTATTTT. This sequence encodes CSVTIQGNLGIQATQYF.